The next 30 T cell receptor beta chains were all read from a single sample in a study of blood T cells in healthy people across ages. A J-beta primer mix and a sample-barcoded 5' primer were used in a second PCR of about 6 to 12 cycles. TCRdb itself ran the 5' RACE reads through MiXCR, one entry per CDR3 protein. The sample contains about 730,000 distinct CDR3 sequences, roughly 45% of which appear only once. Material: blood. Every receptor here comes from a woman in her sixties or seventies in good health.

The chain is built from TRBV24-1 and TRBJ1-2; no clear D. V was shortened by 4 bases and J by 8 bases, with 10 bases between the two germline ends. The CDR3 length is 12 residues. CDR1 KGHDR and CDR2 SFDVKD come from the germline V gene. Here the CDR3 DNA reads TGTGCCACCAGTGAAAAAGGGAGCGGCTACACCTTC. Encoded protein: CATSEKGSGYTF.

Written as DNA, the CDR3 is TGTGCCAGCAGAGGCCGGGACACAGATACGCAGTATTTT. It encodes CASRGRDTDTQYF. The chain links TRBV11-2 to TRBJ2-3; D is perhaps TRBD2 (5 bases). The germline V and J ends were trimmed by 6 bases and 2 bases, with 9 bases remaining between them. CDR3 size: 13 residues. The germline gives CDR1 SGHAT, CDR2 FQNNGV.

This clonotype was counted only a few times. The CDR3 sequence is CSAKDGGTDTQYF. CDR3 nucleotides: TGCAGTGCCAAGGACGGAGGCACAGATACGCAGTATTTT. This chain uses TRBV20-1 with TRBJ2-3; D gene uncertain. Germline V gives CDR1 DFQATT, CDR2 SNEGSKA (reference sequence). This CDR3 has 13 residues. V was clipped by 6 bases and J by 1 base, with 11 bases between them.

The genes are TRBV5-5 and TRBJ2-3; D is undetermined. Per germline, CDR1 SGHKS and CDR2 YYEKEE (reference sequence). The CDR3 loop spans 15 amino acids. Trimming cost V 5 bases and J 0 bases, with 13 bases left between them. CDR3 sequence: CASSSRFPSTDTQYF. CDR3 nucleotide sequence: TGTGCCAGCAGTTCAAGGTTTCCTAGCACAGATACGCAGTATTTT.

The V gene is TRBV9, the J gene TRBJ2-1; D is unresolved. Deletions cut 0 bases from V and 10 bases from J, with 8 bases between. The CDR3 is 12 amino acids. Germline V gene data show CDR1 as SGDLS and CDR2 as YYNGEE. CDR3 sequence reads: CASSVDQLEQFF. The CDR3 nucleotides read TGTGCCAGCAGCGTAGACCAGCTGGAGCAGTTCTTC.

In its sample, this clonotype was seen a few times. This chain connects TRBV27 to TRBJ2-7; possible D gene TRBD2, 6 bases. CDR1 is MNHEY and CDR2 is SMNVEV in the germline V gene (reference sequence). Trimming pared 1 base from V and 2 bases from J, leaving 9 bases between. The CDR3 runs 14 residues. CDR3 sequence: CASSLYTGAYEQYF. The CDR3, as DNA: TGTGCCAGCAGTTTATATACGGGAGCCTACGAGCAGTACTTC.

DNA of the CDR3: TGCAGTGGGGCGACAGGGGGAACCAATCAGCCCCAGCATTTT. It translates to CSGATGGTNQPQHF. The V gene is TRBV20-1, the J gene TRBJ1-5, with 9 bases matching TRBD1. Germline-derived CDR1 and CDR2 are DFQATT and SNEGSKA (reference sequence). V dropped 7 bases and J dropped 3; count of bases not matched to a gene: 7. CDR3 length: 14 residues.

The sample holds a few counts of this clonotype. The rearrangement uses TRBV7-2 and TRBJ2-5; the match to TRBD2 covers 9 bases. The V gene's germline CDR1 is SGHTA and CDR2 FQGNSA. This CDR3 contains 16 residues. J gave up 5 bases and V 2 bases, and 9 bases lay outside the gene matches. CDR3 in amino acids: CASSLSSGNTWETQYF. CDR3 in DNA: TGTGCCAGCAGCTTATCTAGCGGGAACACCTGGGAGACCCAGTACTTC.

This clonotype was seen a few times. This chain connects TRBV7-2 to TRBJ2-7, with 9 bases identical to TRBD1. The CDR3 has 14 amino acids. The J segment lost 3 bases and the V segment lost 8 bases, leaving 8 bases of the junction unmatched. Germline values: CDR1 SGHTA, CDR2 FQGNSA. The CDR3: CASSSDRGFYEQYF. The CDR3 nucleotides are TGTGCCAGCTCTTCGGACAGGGGATTCTACGAGCAGTACTTC.

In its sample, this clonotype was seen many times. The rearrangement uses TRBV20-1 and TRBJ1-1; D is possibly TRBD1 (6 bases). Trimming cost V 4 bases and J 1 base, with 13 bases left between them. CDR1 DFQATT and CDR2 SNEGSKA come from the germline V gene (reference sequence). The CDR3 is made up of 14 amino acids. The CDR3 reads CSATTTGRNTEAFF. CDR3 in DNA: TGCAGTGCTACGACGACAGGAAGGAACACTGAAGCTTTCTTT.

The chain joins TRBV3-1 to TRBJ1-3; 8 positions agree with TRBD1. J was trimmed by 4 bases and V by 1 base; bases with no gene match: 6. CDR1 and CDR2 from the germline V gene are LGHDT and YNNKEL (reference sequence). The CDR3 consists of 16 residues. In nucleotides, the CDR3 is TGTGCCAGCAGCCAAGCAGGGGGCGCATTGGGAAACACCATATATTTT. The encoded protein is CASSQAGGALGNTIYF.

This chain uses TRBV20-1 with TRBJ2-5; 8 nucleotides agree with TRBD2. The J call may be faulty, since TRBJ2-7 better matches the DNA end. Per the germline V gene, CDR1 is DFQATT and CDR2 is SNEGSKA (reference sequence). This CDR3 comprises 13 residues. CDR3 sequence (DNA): TGCAGTGCCGGGGGGGTACTTGACTACGAGCAGTACTTC. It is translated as CSAGGVLDYEQYF.

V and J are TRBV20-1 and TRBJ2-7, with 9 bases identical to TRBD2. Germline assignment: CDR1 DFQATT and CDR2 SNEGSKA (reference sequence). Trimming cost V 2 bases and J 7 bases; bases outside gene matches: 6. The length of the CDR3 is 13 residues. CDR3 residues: CSARQAGGGEQYF. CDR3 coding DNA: TGCAGTGCTAGACAAGCGGGGGGCGGGGAGCAGTACTTC.

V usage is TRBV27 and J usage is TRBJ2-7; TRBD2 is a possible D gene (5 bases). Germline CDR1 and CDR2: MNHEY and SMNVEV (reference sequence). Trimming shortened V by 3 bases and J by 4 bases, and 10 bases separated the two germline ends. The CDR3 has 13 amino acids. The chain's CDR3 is CASSFRSGYEQYF. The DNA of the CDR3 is TGTGCCAGCAGTTTCCGTTCGGGGTACGAGCAGTACTTC.

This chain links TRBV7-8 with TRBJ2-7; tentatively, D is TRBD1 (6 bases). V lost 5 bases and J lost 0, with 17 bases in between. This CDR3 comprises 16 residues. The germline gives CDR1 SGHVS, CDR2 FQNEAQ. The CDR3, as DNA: TGTGCCAGCAGCAGTCGCAGGGGACAAGCCTCCTACGAGCAGTACTTC. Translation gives CASSSRRGQASYEQYF.

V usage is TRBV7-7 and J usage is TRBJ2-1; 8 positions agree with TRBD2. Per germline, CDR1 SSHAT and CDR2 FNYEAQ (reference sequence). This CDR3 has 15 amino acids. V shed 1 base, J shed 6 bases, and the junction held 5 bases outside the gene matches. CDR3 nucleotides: TGTGCCAGCAGCTTAGAGCGGGGGCTGTGCAATGAGCAGTTCTTC. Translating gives CASSLERGLCNEQFF. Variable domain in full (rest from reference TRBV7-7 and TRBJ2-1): GAGVSQSPRYKVTKRGQDVTLRCDPISSHATLYWYQQALGQGPEFLTYFNYEAQPDKSGLPSDRFSAERPEGSISTLTIQRTEQRDSAMYRCASSLERGLCNEQFFGPGTRLTVL.

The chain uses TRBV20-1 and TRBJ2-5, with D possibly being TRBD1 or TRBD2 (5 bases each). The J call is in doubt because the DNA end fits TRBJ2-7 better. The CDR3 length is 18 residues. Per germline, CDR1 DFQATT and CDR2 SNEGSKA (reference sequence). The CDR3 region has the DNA TGCAGTGCTAGAGATCTCGGCAGGGACGATGTATTGGGCTACGAGCAGTACTTC. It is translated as CSARDLGRDDVLGYEQYF.

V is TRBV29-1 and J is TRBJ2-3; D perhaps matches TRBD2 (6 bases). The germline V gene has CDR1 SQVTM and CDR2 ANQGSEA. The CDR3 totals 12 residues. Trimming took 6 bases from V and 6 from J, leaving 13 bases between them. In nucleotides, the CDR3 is TGCAGCGTAAACCCCACTAGCGATACGCAGTATTTT. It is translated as CSVNPTSDTQYF.

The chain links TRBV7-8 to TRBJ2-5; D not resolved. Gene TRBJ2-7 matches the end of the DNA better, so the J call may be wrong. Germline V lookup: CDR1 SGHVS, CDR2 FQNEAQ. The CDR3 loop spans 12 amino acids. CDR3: CASCPRSHEQYF. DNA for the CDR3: TGTGCCAGCTGCCCCCGTAGCCACGAGCAGTACTTC.

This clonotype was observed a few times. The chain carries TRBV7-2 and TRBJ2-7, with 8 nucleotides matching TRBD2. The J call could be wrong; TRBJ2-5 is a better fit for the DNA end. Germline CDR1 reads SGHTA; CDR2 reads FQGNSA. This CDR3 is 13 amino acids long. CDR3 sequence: CASSLGAGGTQYF. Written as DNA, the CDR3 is TGTGCCAGCAGCTTAGGGGCGGGGGGGACCCAGTACTTC.

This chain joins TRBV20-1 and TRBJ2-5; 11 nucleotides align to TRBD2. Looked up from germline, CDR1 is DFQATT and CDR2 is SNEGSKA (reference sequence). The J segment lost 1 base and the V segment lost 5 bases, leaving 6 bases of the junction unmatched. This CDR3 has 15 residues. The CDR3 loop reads CSAGLSGGVQETQYF. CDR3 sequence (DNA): TGCAGTGCTGGTCTTAGCGGGGGGGTCCAAGAGACCCAGTACTTC.

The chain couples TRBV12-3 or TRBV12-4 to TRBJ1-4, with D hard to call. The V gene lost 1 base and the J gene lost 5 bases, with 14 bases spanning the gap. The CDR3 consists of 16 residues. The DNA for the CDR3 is TGTGCCAGCAGTTTAGGGGTACAAAGGCCGAATGAAAAACTGTTTTTT. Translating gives CASSLGVQRPNEKLFF.

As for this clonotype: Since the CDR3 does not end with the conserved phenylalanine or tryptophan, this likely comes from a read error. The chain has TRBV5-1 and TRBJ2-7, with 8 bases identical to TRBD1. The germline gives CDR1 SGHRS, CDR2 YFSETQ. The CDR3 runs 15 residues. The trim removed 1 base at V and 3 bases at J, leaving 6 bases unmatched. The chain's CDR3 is CASSLWGTGDYEQYI. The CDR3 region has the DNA TGCGCCAGCAGCTTGTGGGGGACAGGTGACTACGAGCAGTACATC.

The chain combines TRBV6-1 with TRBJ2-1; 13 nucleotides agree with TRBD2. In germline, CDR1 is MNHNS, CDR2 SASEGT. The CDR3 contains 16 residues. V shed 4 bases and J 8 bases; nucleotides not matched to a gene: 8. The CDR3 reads CASSAGTSGIPHEQFF. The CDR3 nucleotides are TGTGCCAGCAGTGCGGGGACTAGCGGGATCCCCCATGAGCAGTTCTTC.

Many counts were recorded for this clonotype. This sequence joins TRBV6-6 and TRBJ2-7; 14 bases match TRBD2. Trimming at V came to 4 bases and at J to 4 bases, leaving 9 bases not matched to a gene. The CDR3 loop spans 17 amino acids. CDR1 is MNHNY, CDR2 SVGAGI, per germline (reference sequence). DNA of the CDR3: TGTGCCAGCAGTTCCGGGACTAGCGGGAGAAGGAGATACGAGCAGTACTTC. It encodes CASSSGTSGRRRYEQYF.

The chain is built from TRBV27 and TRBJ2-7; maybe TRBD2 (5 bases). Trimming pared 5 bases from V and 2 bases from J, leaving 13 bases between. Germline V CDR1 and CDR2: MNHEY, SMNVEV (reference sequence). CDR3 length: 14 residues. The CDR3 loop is CASSPSWRTYEQYF. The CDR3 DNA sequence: TGTGCCAGCAGTCCCTCATGGAGGACCTACGAGCAGTACTTC.

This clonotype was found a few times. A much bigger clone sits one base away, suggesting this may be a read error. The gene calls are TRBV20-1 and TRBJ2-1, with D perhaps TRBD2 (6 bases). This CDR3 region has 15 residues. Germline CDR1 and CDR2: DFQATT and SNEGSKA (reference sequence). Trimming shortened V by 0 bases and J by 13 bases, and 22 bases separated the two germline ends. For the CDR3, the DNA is TGCAGTGCTAGAGATCCTGGCGGGGTCCGGGAGACCCAGTTCTTC. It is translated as CSARDPGGVRETQFF.

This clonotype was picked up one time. CDR3 sequence reads: CASSQLGGQETQFF. CDR3 sequence (DNA): TGTGCCAGCAGCCAATTAGGGGGACAAGAGACCCAGTTCTTC. The chain combines TRBV3-1 with TRBJ2-5; perhaps TRBD1 as D (6 bases). The assigned J gene may be wrong: the sequence end matches TRBJ2-1 better. Germline lookup yields CDR1 LGHDT and CDR2 YNNKEL (reference sequence). The CDR3 is made up of 14 amino acids.

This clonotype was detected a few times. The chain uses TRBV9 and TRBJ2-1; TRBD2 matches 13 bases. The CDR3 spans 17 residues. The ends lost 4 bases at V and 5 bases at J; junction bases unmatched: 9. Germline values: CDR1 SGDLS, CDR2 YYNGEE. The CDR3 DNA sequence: TGTGCCAGCAGCATTGGGACTAGCGGGACCAAAGACAATGAGCAGTTCTTC. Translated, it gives CASSIGTSGTKDNEQFF.

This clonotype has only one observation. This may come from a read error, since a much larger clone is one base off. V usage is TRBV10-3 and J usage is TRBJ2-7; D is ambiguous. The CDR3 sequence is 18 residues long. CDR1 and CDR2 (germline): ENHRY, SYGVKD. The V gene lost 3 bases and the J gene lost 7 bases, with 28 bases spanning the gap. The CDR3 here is CAISDPSDGLGSYNEQYF. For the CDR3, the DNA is TGTGCCATCAGTGACCCTTCGGACGGCCTCGGGTCCTACAATGAGCAGTACTTC.